This T cell receptor (beta chain) was obtained from a study of metastatic and nonmetastatic thyroid tumors. Study-wide context: It was across blood and tumor or nodule tissue from malignant and benign thyroid patients that repertoires were compared.

In the study's own analysis: Construction of a distant-metastasis classifier for papillary thyroid cancer relied on CDR3 differences across clinicopathological groups. TCRdb reprocessed the PCR reads via MiXCR. Clone size and V and J calls follow TCRdb, not the original study. The data show around 12,000 clones, with 25% to 40% seen just once and 9.5% to 12% held by the top ten. In its sample, this clone ranks as medium-sized. The antigen remains undetermined. Germline lookup yields CDR1 LNHNV and CDR2 YYDKDF (reference sequence). The V gene end was trimmed by 0 bases and the J gene end by 3 bases; junction bases not matched to a gene: 13. This CDR3 spans 18 amino acids. General study points: In blood and tumor, TCR beta diversity was reportedly significantly higher in malignant thyroid tumors than in benign nodules.

Until they underwent thyroid surgery, no patient had received any treatment. This chain joins TRBV15 and TRBJ1-2; 7 nucleotides agree with TRBD1. Specimen: tumor tissue. The receptor's source is a female donor with papillary thyroid cancer or a benign thyroid nodule (not recorded which). Some clones in this sample may be carry-over from other donors' samples. In DNA, the CDR3 is TGTGCCACCAGCAGAGATCTAATCAACAGGGGAGAAGACTATGGCTACACCTTC. The encoded protein is CATSRDLINRGEDYGYTF.